The entry below describes one T cell receptor (beta chain). What it binds is unknown. The use of a sample-barcoded 5' primer and a J-beta primer mix characterized a second PCR of roughly 7 to 12 cycles. From the 5' RACE reads, TCRdb called clonotypes with MiXCR, one entry per CDR3 protein. The table has hundreds of thousands of distinct CDR3 sequences, about half seen once; the top ten hold around a third. Donors each provided about 9.5 milliliters of peripheral blood. The CDR3 loop spans 12 amino acids. The germline CDR1 and CDR2 sequences are SGHRS and YFSETQ. This sample was taken from a study of blood T cells in healthy people across ages. Overall study results and limits: Fewer expanded clones and more diversity marked long-lived versus aged donors. Estimates based on one million T cells were treated as lower bounds.

This clonotype originated in a woman aged 55-70 years in good health. The rearrangement links TRBV5-1 to TRBJ2-1; no clear D. TRBJ2-7 explains the end of the DNA better; the J call may be wrong. The specimen sequenced was blood. The CDR3 nucleotides are TGCGCCAGCTCAACAGAGTACAATGAGCAGTACTTC. This encodes CASSTEYNEQYF.